The entry below gives a single T cell receptor beta chain sequence along with its context. The source of the sample is a study of blood T cell repertoires in COVID-19. About the study: Samples representing acute and convalescent COVID-19 were sourced from the United States, Italy and Spain.

Before they entered the study, exposed participants had met a COVID-19 case within 2 weeks. In the original workflow: For nucleated cells, counts were estimated from reference gene primer amplification. Method: immunoSEQ multiplex PCR; TCRdb's copy keeps in-frame clones and lacks some. V, J and clone size derive from that table, while D and trimming were established from the DNA sequence. The table records about 180,000 clones, 70% to 80% of them present only once. From germline, CDR1 is LNHDA and CDR2 SQIVND (reference sequence). Germline trimming cut 6 bases from V and 14 bases from J; bases unmatched to any gene: 14. The CDR3 has 13 residues.

This TCR derives from a man in his 60s who had been exposed to COVID-19. The chain links TRBV19 to TRBJ2-3; TRBD2 agrees at 7 bases. The sample consisted of PBMCs or T cells enriched from blood (not recorded which). Here the CDR3 DNA reads TGTGCCAGTAGCCCGACTGGGGGGGAGGCCTGGTATTTT. It encodes CASSPTGGEAWYF.